This TCR beta chain was identified during a study of CD8+ T cells in alopecia areata (dated by TCRdb to the late 2010s). In the study overall: Treated patients were enrolled in an open-label pilot trial of oral tofacitinib, 5 to 10 mg twice daily, for moderate-to-severe alopecia areata. Disease severity in treated patients was measured with the SALT score, which quantifies the percentage of affected scalp surface area. Scalp clonality was compared among normal scalp (n=4), patchy alopecia areata scalp (n=8), and alopecia totalis/universalis scalp (n=8). On the human side, TCRbeta sequencing was run on scalp tissue and on sorted CD4+ and CD8+ peripheral blood T cells from healthy controls and from alopecia areata patients with either patchy or totalis/universalis disease. Tofacitinib was administered for 6 to 18 months, and 6 months of follow-up off drug were then conducted to assess delayed response and recurrence. Biopsies were taken from tofacitinib-treated patients at baseline and at 4 and 24 weeks of treatment, and a later scalp biopsy was taken in several of the tofacitinib-treated patients. The study used high-throughput TCRbeta sequencing to examine T cell clonal expansion in alopecia areata, in both the C3H/HeJ mouse model and human patients. immunoSEQ multiplex PCR using 35 Vbeta forward primers and 13 Jbeta reverse primers was used to amplify TCRbeta CDR3 regions. RNA was obtained with the PAXgene miRNA kit for fixed scalp, the miRNeasy kit for PBMCs, and the RNeasy kit for mouse skin. What the study reported, not specific to this receptor: Because the treated cohort was small and included a single nonresponder, larger studies are needed to assess links between baseline CD8+ expansion and response. Compared with normal scalp, lesional scalp had higher clonality and more expanded CD8+ clones, particularly in alopecia totalis/universalis, a pattern that suggests antigenic drive. Resident alphabeta T cells in normal human skin are also sequenced, complicating scalp TCR repertoire analysis, unlike mouse skin dominated by gammadelta T cells. During tofacitinib treatment, many expanded lesional clones remained in scalp and blood, and this persistence may partly explain relapse after treatment is stopped. Compared with mice, TCR sequences shared between patients were less clear, possibly partly because of HLA diversity across the patient population. Tofacitinib significantly decreased scalp clonality and the number of expanded CD8+ clones among the top 100 scalp clones.

The intended sense of this specimen's time point label: less than five weeks on oral tofacitinib. This sample's treatment or condition label indicates: oral pan-JAK inhibitor, 5-10 mg twice daily. Peripheral blood and lesional scalp punch biopsies were obtained from patients with alopecia areata. After PBMCs were isolated by density centrifugation and stained for CD3, CD4 and CD8, a FACSAria was used to sort CD4+ and CD8+ T cells. The library was generated by the immunoSEQ multiplex PCR assay. To provide template for TCR sequencing, every sample had RNA extracted and reverse transcribed into cDNA. First-strand cDNA was synthesized with SuperScript III using a 2:1 mix of oligo-dT and random hexamers. A synthetic immune receptor repertoire was used to assess amplification bias, and residual bias was removed computationally. The authors processed their data as follows. Raw reads were preprocessed to remove errors, and CDR3 was defined by IMGT conventions from the conserved cysteine to phenylalanine. Clonality was computed by normalizing Shannon entropy by log2 of the number of productive unique TCRs and subtracting the result from 1. CD4 or CD8 identity of scalp clones was inferred by cross-referencing scalp TCRbeta sequences with sorted blood CD4 and CD8 repertoires. In TCRdb, the immuneACCESS table is reduced to in-frame sequences with V and J assigned. These tables do not hold every clone; where another copy was compared, an unresolved V gene accounts for under half, and the others remain unexplained. That table is the source of V, J and clone size, and D and trimming were worked out from the DNA. This sample comprises roughly 180,000 clones, 45% to 65% of them detected only once. The top ten hold less than 3.5% of the sample.

V is clipped by 8 bases and J by 1 base, and the sequence between their germline boundaries is 8 bases long. The germline V gene yields SNHLY for CDR1 and FYNNEI for CDR2. The CDR3, from cysteine to phenylalanine, totals 12 residues. The DNA shown is the 36-base CDR3, in frame from base 1. In this sample, this clone turned up once. This receptor's antigen is unknown. The input lacks base qualities; no much larger clone sits a single base away. Source: CD4+ T cells sorted from blood, taken at week 4, from a patient treated with tofacitinib. The clonotype comes from a human donor with alopecia areata. The chain is assembled from TRBV2 and TRBJ2-5; confidence is insufficient to name the D gene. The sequence in DNA is TGTGCCAGCCGGGCAGCCCAAGAGACCCAGTACTTC. This translates into CASRAAQETQYF. Reference TRBV2 and TRBJ2-5 proteins supply the regions before and after the CDR3; the full variable domain is: EPEVTQTPSHQVTQMGQEVILRCVPISNHLYFYWYRQILGQKVEFLVSFYNNEISEKSEIFDDQFSVERPDGSNFTLKIRSTKLEDSAMYFCASRAAQETQYFGPGTRLLVL.